This TCR beta chain came from a study of neurological immune-mediated disorders. Overall study results and limits: Across subjects, expanded clones had no CDR3 amino acid sequences in common, pointing to private repertoires in all groups.

With 4 bases clipped from V and 9 bases from J, the junction kept 13 bases outside the gene matches. Germline CDR1 and CDR2: ENHRY and SYGVKD. This CDR3 has 15 amino acids. This clonotype was counted ten times or more. The antigen is not known. TCRdb reanalysed the 5' RACE reads using MiXCR and keeps one entry per CDR3 protein. Of about 76,000 distinct CDR3 sequences in the sample, roughly 18% were seen once. The chain recombines TRBV10-3 with TRBJ2-5, with 8 bases that match TRBD2. The sample taken for sequencing was PBMCs. The receptor's source is a woman aged 40-49 years in good health. The CDR3 sequence is CAISAQAGGNAAQYF. The DNA of the CDR3 is TGTGCCATCAGTGCACAGGCGGGGGGTAACGCGGCCCAGTACTTC.